This T cell receptor (beta chain) was captured by sequencing in a study of T cell responses to AZD1222 COVID-19 vaccine. Study-wide results and limits: Donors were largely white British and mainly female; clonal diversity was possibly underestimated. Spike-specific TCR breadth and depth went up after people got two AZD1222 doses. Repertoires were collected only later (after the peak T cell response had occurred).

The method was immunoSEQ multiplex PCR; TCRdb's version includes in-frame clones alone and lacks a portion of them. The table includes fewer than 65,000 clones, roughly nine tenths detected once. As concerns this clone: The antigen remains unidentified.

The germline gives CDR1 MNHEY, CDR2 SVGAGI. This CDR3 is built from 13 residues. With 10 bases removed from V and 6 bases from J, the gap between germline ends came to 13 bases. The origin of this receptor is an adult who received the AZD1222 COVID-19 vaccine. Here the sequenced sample was peripheral blood, taken 28 days after the second AZD1222 dose. This chain links TRBV6-5 with TRBJ1-6; no clear D gene. The CDR3 sequence is CAIMTGGNSPLHF. For the CDR3, the DNA is TGTGCCATCATGACGGGAGGTAATTCACCCCTCCACTTT.